Listed here are 24 T cell receptor beta chains from one sample, sequenced in a study of CD8+CD57+ T cells in acquired aplastic anemia. The template for TCR beta VDJ and CDR3 sequence profiling was genomic DNA. TCRdb processed the reads anew with MiXCR; each CDR3 protein has one entry. The sample shows some 98,000 distinct CDR3 sequences, around 68% of them seen only once. By flow cytometry, patients selected for sequencing had shown an expansion of CD8+CD57+ cells. The sequenced material came from sorted CD4+, CD8+, or CD8+CD57+ T cells (not recorded which) from PBMCs. Receptors originate from a human donor with aplastic anemia.

In its sample, this clonotype was seen a few times. The chain has TRBV29-1 and TRBJ2-1, with TRBD2 matching 9 bases. V was clipped by 4 bases and J by 0 bases; unmatched bases: 10. CDR1 SQVTM and CDR2 ANQGSEA come from the germline V gene. This CDR3 has 17 amino acids. The CDR3 coding sequence is TGCAGCGTTGTTCGGGCGGGAGGGGTGAGCTCCTACAATGAGCAGTTCTTC. Translating gives CSVVRAGGVSSYNEQFF.

The rearrangement uses TRBV19 and TRBJ2-5, with D possibly TRBD2 on 7 matching bases. V lost 6 bases, J lost 5 bases, and 10 bases lay in between. This CDR3 is 12 amino acids long. From germline, CDR1 is LNHDA and CDR2 SQIVND (reference sequence). The CDR3 reads CASRGGDETQYF. Here the CDR3 DNA reads TGTGCCAGTAGAGGGGGGGACGAGACCCAGTACTTC.

The V call is TRBV5-1, the J call TRBJ2-1; D might be TRBD1 (6 bases). The V end was cut by 2 bases, the J end by 2 bases, with 11 bases between. This CDR3 comprises 15 residues. Germline V gene data show CDR1 as SGHRS and CDR2 as YFSETQ. CDR3 protein: CASSLQGNTYNEQFF. CDR3 nucleotide sequence: TGCGCCAGCAGCTTACAGGGAAATACCTACAATGAGCAGTTCTTC.

Only a few counts were recorded for this clonotype. The rearrangement uses TRBV4-2 and TRBJ2-3; D remains unclear. CDR1 and CDR2 (germline): LGHNA, YNFKEQ. Trimming took off 0 bases at V and 7 bases at J, with 8 bases between the two ends. The CDR3 has 13 residues. The CDR3 DNA sequence: TGTGCCAGCAGCCAAGATGTCGGCAATACGCAGTATTTT. Protein product: CASSQDVGNTQYF.

A few counts support this clonotype. The chain joins TRBV19 to TRBJ1-2; D gene unclear. Trimming removed 5 bases from V and 4 bases from J, with 5 bases in between. Germline-derived CDR1 and CDR2 are LNHDA and SQIVND (reference sequence). There are 11 residues in the CDR3. The CDR3 is CASSLAYGYTF. CDR3 in DNA: TGTGCCAGTAGTCTAGCCTATGGCTACACCTTC.

This sequence joins TRBV29-1 and TRBJ2-1; tentatively, D is TRBD2 (7 bases). This CDR3 region has 15 residues. V was cut by 7 bases and J by 1 base, with 17 bases left in between. Germline CDR1 SQVTM, CDR2 ANQGSEA. The CDR3 is CSGRGGAPSYNEQFF. CDR3 nucleotides: TGCAGCGGCCGAGGGGGGGCCCCTTCCTACAATGAGCAGTTCTTC.

The chain couples TRBV11-1 to TRBJ2-5; 9 bases fit TRBD1. CDR1 and CDR2 from the germline V gene are SGHAT and FQDESV (reference sequence). With V trimmed by 5 bases and J by 6 bases, 10 bases remained unmatched. The CDR3 has 15 residues. The CDR3 region has the DNA TGTGCCAGCAGCAAGCAAACAGGGGGCGGTAAGACCCAGTACTTC. This encodes CASSKQTGGGKTQYF.

The chain is built from TRBV20-1 and TRBJ2-1, with D possibly being TRBD2 (6 bases). The CDR3 totals 14 residues. In germline, CDR1 is DFQATT, CDR2 SNEGSKA (reference sequence). Trimming took off 0 bases at V and 7 bases at J, with 13 bases between the two ends. CDR3 protein: CSARDSSGGNEQFF. The CDR3 nucleotides read TGCAGTGCTAGAGATAGTTCAGGAGGGAATGAGCAGTTCTTC.

The V and J genes are TRBV5-4 and TRBJ2-1; 8 nucleotides agree with TRBD2. There are 15 residues in the CDR3. With 3 bases clipped from V and 2 bases from J, the junction kept 4 bases outside the gene matches. Germline CDR1 and CDR2: SGHNT and YYREEE (reference sequence). The CDR3 reads CASSSPGGTYNEQFF. In DNA form, the CDR3 reads TGTGCCAGCAGCTCGCCGGGGGGGACCTACAATGAGCAGTTCTTC.

This clonotype has a single count. V usage is TRBV7-8 and J usage is TRBJ1-5, with 7 bases identical to TRBD1. In germline, CDR1 is SGHVS, CDR2 FQNEAQ. CDR3 length: 15 amino acids. Trimming cost V 5 bases and J 0 bases; bases outside gene matches: 4. In nucleotides, the CDR3 is TGTGCCAGCAGCCCCGGGACAGATAGCAATCAGCCCCAGCATTTT. Encoded protein: CASSPGTDSNQPQHF.

There are a few counts of this clonotype. This chain connects TRBV7-6 to TRBJ1-6, with 7 positions matching TRBD1. With V trimmed by 1 base and J by 6 bases, 3 bases remained unmatched. The CDR3 extends over 15 amino acids. CDR1 is SGHVS, CDR2 FNYEAQ, per germline. This chain's CDR3 is CASSLDRGGNSPLHF. The DNA for the CDR3 is TGTGCCAGCAGCTTAGACAGGGGAGGTAATTCACCCCTCCACTTT. The full variable domain, completed using reference TRBV7-6 and TRBJ1-6, is GAGVSQSPRYKVTKRGQDVALRCDPISGHVSLYWYRQALGQGPEFLTYFNYEAQQDKSGLPNDRFSAERPEGSISTLTIQRTEQRDSAMYRCASSLDRGGNSPLHFGNGTRLTVT.

The sample holds many counts of this clonotype. The V call is TRBV6-1, the J call TRBJ1-1; D ambiguous. CDR3 length: 13 residues. The V gene lost 7 bases and the J gene lost 0 bases, with 9 bases spanning the gap. Germline lookup yields CDR1 MNHNS and CDR2 SASEGT. This CDR3 reads CASMKGLNTEAFF. CDR3 coding DNA: TGTGCCAGCATGAAGGGATTGAACACTGAAGCTTTCTTT.

The J gene is TRBJ1-2, the V gene TRBV20-1, with TRBD1 as a possible D gene (6 bases). The CDR3 has 15 amino acids. Looked up from germline, CDR1 is DFQATT and CDR2 is SNEGSKA (reference sequence). V dropped 2 bases and J dropped 4 bases, with 17 bases sitting between them. The CDR3 bases are TGCAGTGCTAGACTTACCTCGGGACACGGCTATGGCTACACCTTC. It translates to CSARLTSGHGYGYTF.

The rearrangement links TRBV7-9 to TRBJ2-1; D unresolved. V dropped 6 bases and J dropped 7 bases, with 7 bases sitting between them. The CDR3 consists of 11 residues. From germline, CDR1 is SEHNR and CDR2 FQNEAQ (reference sequence). CDR3 in DNA: TGTGCCAGCAGACCGGTGAATGAGCAGTTCTTC. Its translation is CASRPVNEQFF.

The V gene is TRBV20-1, the J gene TRBJ2-1, with D possibly matching TRBD2 (5 bases). CDR1 is DFQATT, CDR2 SNEGSKA, per germline (reference sequence). The CDR3 is made up of 14 amino acids. Between the trimmed V and J ends, which lost 6 bases and 3 bases, there was a span of 15 bases. The CDR3 here is CSAHKPEGYNEQFF. The CDR3 DNA is TGCAGTGCGCATAAGCCCGAGGGCTACAATGAGCAGTTCTTC.

This clonotype was seen more than once but under ten times. The chain is built from TRBV20-1 and TRBJ1-6; 7 nucleotides agree with TRBD1. The CDR3 covers 14 residues. V lost 1 base, J lost 6 bases, and 3 bases stayed unmatched. Germline CDR1 reads DFQATT; CDR2 reads SNEGSKA (reference sequence). CDR3: CSARAGTANSPLHF. CDR3 sequence (DNA): TGCAGTGCTAGAGCCGGGACAGCTAATTCACCCCTCCACTTT.

Of note for this clonotype: The conserved phenylalanine or tryptophan is not found at the CDR3 terminus, so this likely reflects a read error. The chain combines TRBV27 with TRBJ1-2, with unresolved D. The CDR3 has 16 residues. Per the germline V gene, CDR1 is MNHEY and CDR2 is SMNVEV (reference sequence). V lost 4 bases and J lost 0, with 15 bases in between. CDR3 DNA sequence: TGTGCCAGCAGTTCTCGTGAGGACTATTCTAACTATGGCTACACCTCC. Translation gives CASSSREDYSNYGYTS.

This chain uses TRBV29-1 with TRBJ1-1; D perhaps matches TRBD1 (5 bases). The CDR3 consists of 14 residues. V dropped 6 bases and J dropped 2 bases, with 16 bases sitting between them. CDR1 and CDR2 from the germline V gene are SQVTM and ANQGSEA. The DNA of the CDR3 is TGCAGCGTGCGTTGGGGGGACTTCAACACTGAAGCTTTCTTT. Its translation: CSVRWGDFNTEAFF.

This clonotype has ten or more counts. The V call is TRBV6-5, the J call TRBJ1-5; D perhaps matches TRBD1 (5 bases). This CDR3 is 14 amino acids long. Germline values: CDR1 MNHEY, CDR2 SVGAGI. V lost 4 bases and J lost 5, with 12 bases in between. CDR3 sequence (DNA): TGTGCCAGCAGTTTTGAAGGGGCCCATCAGCCCCAGCATTTT. It is translated as CASSFEGAHQPQHF.

The chain has TRBV20-1 and TRBJ2-2; the D is unclear. Between the trimmed V and J ends, which lost 5 bases and 1 base, there was a span of 8 bases. CDR3 length: 13 residues. CDR1 and CDR2 from the germline V gene are DFQATT and SNEGSKA (reference sequence). DNA for the CDR3: TGCAGTGCTTACGCAAGGAACACCGGGGAGCTGTTTTTT. Translating it yields CSAYARNTGELFF.

The chain recombines TRBV7-2 with TRBJ1-1; D is unresolved. This CDR3 contains 14 residues. The V gene's germline CDR1 is SGHTA and CDR2 FQGNSA. Trimming removed 1 base at V and 5 bases at J, with 11 bases between. The CDR3 protein is CASSLEGMGTEAFF. As DNA, the CDR3 is TGTGCCAGCAGCTTAGAAGGGATGGGGACTGAAGCTTTCTTT. Using reference TRBV7-2 and TRBJ1-1 for the parts outside the CDR3, the full variable domain is GAGVSQSPSNKVTEKGKDVELRCDPISGHTALYWYRQSLGQGLEFLIYFQGNSAPDKSGLPSDRFSAERTGGSVSTLTIQRTQQEDSAVYLCASSLEGMGTEAFFGQGTRLTVV.

This clonotype was seen a few times. One end of the junction does not line up with germline, which may come from a read error. The gene calls are TRBV20-1 and TRBJ1-2; D is perhaps TRBD1 (6 bases). The CDR3 sequence is 13 residues long. Germline CDR1 is DFQATT and CDR2 is SNEGSKA (reference sequence). As DNA, the CDR3 is TGCAGTGCCAGAGGCGACGGGGGGCTTGGCTACACCTTC. Amino acid sequence: CSARGDGGLGYTF.

V gene TRBV6-5 combines with J gene TRBJ2-1, with 10 bases that match TRBD2. The germline V gene has CDR1 MNHEY and CDR2 SVGAGI. This CDR3 has 15 residues. V gave up 4 bases and J gave up 4 bases; unmatched junction bases: 4. DNA of the CDR3: TGTGCCAGCAGTTCCCTAGCGGGAGATTACAATGAGCAGTTCTTC. Encoded protein: CASSSLAGDYNEQFF.

The rearrangement joins TRBV2 to TRBJ1-1, with 8 bases matching TRBD1. The V and J ends lost 0 bases and 10 bases, in that order; junction bases with no gene match: 10. This CDR3 region has 15 residues. Looked up from germline, CDR1 is SNHLY and CDR2 is FYNNEI. CDR3 residues: CASSEALGQVKGAFF. The CDR3 DNA sequence: TGTGCCAGCAGTGAAGCCCTGGGACAGGTAAAGGGAGCTTTCTTT.